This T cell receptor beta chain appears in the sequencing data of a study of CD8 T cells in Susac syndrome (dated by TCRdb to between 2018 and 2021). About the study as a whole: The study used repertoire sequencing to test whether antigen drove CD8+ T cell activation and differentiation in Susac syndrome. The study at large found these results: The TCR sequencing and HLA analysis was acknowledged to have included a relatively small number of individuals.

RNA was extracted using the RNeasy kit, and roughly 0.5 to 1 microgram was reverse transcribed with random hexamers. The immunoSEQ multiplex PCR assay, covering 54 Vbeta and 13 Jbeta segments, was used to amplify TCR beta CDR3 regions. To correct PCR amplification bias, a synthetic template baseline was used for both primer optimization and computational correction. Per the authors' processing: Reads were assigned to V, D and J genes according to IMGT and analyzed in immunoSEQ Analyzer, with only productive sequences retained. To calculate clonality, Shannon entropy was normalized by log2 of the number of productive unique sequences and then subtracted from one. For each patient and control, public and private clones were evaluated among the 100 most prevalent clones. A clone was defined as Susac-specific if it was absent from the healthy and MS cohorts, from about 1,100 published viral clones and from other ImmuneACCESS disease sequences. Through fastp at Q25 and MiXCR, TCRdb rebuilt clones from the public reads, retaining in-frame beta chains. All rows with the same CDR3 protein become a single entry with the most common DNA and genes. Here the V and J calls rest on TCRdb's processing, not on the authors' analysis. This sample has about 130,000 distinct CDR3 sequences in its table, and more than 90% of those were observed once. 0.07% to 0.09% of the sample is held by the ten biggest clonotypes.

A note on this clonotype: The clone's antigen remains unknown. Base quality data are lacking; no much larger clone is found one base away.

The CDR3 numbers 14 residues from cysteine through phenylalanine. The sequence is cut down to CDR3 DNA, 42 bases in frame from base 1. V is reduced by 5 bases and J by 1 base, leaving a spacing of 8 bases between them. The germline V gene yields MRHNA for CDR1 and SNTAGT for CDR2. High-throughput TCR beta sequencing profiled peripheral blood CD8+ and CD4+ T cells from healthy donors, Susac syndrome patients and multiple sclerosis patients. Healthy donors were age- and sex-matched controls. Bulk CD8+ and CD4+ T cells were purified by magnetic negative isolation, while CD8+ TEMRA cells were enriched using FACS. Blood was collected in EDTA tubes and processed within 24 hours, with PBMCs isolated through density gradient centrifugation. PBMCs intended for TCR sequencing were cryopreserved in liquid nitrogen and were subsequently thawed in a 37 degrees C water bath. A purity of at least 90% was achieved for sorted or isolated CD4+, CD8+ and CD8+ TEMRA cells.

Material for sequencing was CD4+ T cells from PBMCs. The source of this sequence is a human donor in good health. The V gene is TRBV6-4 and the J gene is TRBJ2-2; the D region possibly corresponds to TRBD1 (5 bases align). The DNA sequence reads TGTGCCAGCAGTAGACAGCTGAACACCGGGGAGCTGTTTTTT. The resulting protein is CASSRQLNTGELFF.